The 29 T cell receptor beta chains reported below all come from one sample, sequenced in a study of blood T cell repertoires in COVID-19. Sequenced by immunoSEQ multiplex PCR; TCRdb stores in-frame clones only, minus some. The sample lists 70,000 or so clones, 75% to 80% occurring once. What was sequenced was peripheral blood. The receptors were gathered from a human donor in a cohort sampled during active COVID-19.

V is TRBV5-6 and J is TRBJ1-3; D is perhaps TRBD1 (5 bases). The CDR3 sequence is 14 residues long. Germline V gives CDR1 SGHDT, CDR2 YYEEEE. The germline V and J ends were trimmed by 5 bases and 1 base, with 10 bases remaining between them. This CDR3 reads CASRQAMSGNTIYF. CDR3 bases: TGTGCCAGCAGACAGGCGATGTCTGGAAACACCATATATTTT.

This chain's CDR3 is CASSLSGLYEQYF. CDR3 bases: TGTGCCAGCAGTTTGAGCGGACTTTACGAGCAGTACTTC. The V call is TRBV12-3 or TRBV12-4, the J call TRBJ2-7; a weak D match, TRBD2 (5 bases). The length of the CDR3 is 13 residues. V was shortened by 3 bases and J by 4 bases, with 10 bases between the two germline ends.

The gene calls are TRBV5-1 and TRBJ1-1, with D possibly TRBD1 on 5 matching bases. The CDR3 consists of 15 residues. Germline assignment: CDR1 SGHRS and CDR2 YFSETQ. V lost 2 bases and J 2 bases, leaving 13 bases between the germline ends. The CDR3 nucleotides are TGCGCCAGCAGCTTAATGACAGATCTTAACACTGAAGCTTTCTTT. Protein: CASSLMTDLNTEAFF.

This CDR3 is CASSPRDRSSTPQHF. CDR3 coding DNA: TGTGCCAGCAGTCCCCGGGACAGGAGTAGTACGCCCCAGCATTTT. V is TRBV28 and J is TRBJ1-5; 8 bases match TRBD1. The ends lost 5 bases at V and 9 bases at J; junction bases unmatched: 12. The V gene's germline CDR1 is MDHEN and CDR2 SYDVKM. This CDR3 spans 15 amino acids.

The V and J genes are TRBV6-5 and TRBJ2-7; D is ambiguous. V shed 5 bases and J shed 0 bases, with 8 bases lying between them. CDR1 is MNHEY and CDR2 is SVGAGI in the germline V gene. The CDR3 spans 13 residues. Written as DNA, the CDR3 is TGTGCCAGCAGTCCGTACAGCTCCTACGAGCAGTACTTC. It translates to CASSPYSSYEQYF.

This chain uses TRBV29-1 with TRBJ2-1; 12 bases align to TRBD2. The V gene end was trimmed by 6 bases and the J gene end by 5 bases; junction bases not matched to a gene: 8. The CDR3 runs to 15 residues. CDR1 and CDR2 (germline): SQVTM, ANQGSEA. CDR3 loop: CSVLPGLAGHNEQFF. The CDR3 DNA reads TGCAGCGTCCTCCCGGGACTAGCGGGCCACAATGAGCAGTTCTTC.

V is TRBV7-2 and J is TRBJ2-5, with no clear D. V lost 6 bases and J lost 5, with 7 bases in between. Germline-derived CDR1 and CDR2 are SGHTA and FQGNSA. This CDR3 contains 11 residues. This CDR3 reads CASRSRETQYF. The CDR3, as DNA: TGTGCCAGCAGATCCCGGGAGACCCAGTACTTC.

CDR3: CASSQGSGSYLGEKLFF. CDR3 coding DNA: TGCGCCAGCAGCCAAGGGTCGGGGAGTTACCTCGGTGAAAAACTGTTTTTT. V gene TRBV4-3 combines with J gene TRBJ1-4; D uncertain. Trimming took off 1 base at V and 7 bases at J, with 19 bases between the two ends. This CDR3 is built from 17 residues. Germline CDR1 LGHNA, CDR2 YSLEER.

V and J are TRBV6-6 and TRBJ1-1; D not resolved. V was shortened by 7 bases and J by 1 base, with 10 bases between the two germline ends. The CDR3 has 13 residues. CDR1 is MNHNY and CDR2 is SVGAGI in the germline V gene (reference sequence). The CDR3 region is CASISPENTEAFF. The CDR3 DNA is TGTGCCAGCATTTCCCCAGAGAACACTGAAGCTTTCTTT.

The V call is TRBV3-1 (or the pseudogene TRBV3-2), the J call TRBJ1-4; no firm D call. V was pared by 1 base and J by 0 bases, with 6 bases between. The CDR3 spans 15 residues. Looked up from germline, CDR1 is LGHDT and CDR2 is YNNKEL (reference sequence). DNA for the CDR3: TGTGCCAGCAGCCAAGGAGGGTCAACTAATGAAAAACTGTTTTTT. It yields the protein CASSQGGSTNEKLFF.

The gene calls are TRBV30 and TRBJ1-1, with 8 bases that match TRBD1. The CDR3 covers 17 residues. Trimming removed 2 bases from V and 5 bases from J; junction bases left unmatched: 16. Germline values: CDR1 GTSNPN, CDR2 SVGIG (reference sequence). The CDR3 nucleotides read TGTGCCTGGAGTCGACATTGGCCGGGACAGGATGGAACTGAAGCTTTCTTT. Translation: CAWSRHWPGQDGTEAFF.

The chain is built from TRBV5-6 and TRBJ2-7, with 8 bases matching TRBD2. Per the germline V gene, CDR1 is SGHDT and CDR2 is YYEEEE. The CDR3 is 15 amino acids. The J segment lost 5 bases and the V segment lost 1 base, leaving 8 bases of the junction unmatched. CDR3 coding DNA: TGTGCCAGCAGCTTGCGGGGGACTAGGCCCCACGAGCAGTACTTC. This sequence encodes CASSLRGTRPHEQYF.

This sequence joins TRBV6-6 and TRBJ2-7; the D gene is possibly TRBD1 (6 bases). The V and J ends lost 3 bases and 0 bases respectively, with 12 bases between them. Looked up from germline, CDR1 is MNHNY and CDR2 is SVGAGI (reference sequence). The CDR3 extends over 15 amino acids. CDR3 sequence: CASSYGQLSSYEQYF. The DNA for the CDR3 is TGTGCCAGCAGTTATGGACAGCTGAGCTCCTACGAGCAGTACTTC.

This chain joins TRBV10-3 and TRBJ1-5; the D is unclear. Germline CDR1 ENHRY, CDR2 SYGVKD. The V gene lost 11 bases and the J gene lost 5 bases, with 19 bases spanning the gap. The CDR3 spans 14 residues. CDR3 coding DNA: TGTGCCCCCCATCCGCCTCCTAAATATCAGCCCCAGCATTTT. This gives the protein CAPHPPPKYQPQHF.

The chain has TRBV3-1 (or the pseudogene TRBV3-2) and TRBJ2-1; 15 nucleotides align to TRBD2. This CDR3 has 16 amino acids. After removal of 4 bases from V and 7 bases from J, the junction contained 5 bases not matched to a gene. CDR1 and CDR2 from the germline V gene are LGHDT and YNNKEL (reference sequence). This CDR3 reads CASSRGLAGGWNEQFF. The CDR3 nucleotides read TGTGCCAGCAGCCGCGGACTAGCGGGAGGGTGGAATGAGCAGTTCTTC.

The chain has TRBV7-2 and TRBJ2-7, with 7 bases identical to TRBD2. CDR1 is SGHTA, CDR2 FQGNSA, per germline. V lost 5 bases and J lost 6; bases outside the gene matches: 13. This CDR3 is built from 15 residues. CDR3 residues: CASSLRTFTGGEQYF. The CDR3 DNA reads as TGTGCCAGCAGCCTCAGGACCTTTACGGGAGGCGAGCAGTACTTC.

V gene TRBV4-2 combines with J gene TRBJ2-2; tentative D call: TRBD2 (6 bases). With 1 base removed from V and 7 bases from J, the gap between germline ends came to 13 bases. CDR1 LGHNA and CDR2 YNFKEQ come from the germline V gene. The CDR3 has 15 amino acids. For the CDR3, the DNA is TGTGCCAGCAGCCAAGTCCGACTAGTCGGCGGGGAGCTGTTTTTT. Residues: CASSQVRLVGGELFF.

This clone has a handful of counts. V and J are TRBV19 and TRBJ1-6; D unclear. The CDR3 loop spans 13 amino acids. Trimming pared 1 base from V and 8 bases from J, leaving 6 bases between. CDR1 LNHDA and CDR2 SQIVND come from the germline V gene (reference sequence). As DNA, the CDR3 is TGTGCCAGTAGTATAGTAGATGATTCACCCCTCCACTTT. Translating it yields CASSIVDDSPLHF.

The CDR3 loop is CASSTNRGYQETQYF. CDR3 sequence (DNA): TGTGCCAGCAGTACAAACAGGGGCTACCAAGAGACCCAGTACTTC. The V gene is TRBV6-5, the J gene TRBJ2-5, with 7 bases matching TRBD1. Germline CDR1 MNHEY, CDR2 SVGAGI. V dropped 5 bases and J dropped 0; count of bases not matched to a gene: 6. The CDR3 covers 15 residues.

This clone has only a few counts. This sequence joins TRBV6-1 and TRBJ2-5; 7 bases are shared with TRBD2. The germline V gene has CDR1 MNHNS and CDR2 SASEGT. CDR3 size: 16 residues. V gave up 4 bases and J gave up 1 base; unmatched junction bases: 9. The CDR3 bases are TGTGCCAGCAGTGTTTCTAGCGGAGGAAGCCAAGAGACCCAGTACTTC. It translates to CASSVSSGGSQETQYF.

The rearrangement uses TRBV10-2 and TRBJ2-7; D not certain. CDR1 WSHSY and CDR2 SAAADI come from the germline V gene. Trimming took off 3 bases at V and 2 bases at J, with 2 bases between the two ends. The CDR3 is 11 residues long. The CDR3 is CASSDTYEQYF. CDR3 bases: TGCGCCAGCAGTGATACCTACGAGCAGTACTTC.

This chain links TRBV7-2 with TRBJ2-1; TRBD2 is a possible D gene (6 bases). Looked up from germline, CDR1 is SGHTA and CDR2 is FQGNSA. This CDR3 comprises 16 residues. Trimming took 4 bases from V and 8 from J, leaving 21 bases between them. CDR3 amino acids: CASSSILARGSDEQFF. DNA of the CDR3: TGTGCCAGCAGCTCCATACTAGCAAGAGGCTCCGATGAGCAGTTCTTC.

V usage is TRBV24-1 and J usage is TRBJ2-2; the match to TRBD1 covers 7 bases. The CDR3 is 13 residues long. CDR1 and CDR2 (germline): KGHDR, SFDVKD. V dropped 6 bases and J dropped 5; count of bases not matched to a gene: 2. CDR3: CATSNRGTGELFF. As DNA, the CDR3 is TGTGCCACCAGTAACAGGGGAACCGGGGAGCTGTTTTTT.

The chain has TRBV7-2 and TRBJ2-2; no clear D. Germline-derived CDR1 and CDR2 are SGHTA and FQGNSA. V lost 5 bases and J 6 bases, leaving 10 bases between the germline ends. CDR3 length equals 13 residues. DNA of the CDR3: TGTGCCAGCAGCCCTACTGCCGCCGGGGAGCTGTTTTTT. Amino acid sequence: CASSPTAAGELFF.

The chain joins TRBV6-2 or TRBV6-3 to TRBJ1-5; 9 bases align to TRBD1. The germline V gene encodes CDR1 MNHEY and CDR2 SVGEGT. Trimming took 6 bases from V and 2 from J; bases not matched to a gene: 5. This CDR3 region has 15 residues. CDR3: CASSTGGLGNQPQHF. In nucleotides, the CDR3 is TGTGCCAGCAGCACAGGGGGCTTGGGCAATCAGCCCCAGCATTTT.

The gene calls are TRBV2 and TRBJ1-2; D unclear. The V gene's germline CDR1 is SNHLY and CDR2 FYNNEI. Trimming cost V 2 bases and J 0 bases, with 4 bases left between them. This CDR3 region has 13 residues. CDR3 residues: CASSESANYGYTF. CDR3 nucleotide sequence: TGTGCCAGCAGTGAATCGGCTAACTATGGCTACACCTTC.

CDR3 sequence reads: CASRSPGPSTDTQYF. The CDR3 DNA reads as TGTGCCAGCAGATCACCGGGTCCTAGCACAGATACGCAGTATTTT. The V and J genes are TRBV5-8 and TRBJ2-3; D gene uncertain. The CDR3 totals 15 residues. Germline V lookup: CDR1 SGHTS, CDR2 YDEGEE. V was clipped by 5 bases and J by 0 bases, with 13 bases between them.

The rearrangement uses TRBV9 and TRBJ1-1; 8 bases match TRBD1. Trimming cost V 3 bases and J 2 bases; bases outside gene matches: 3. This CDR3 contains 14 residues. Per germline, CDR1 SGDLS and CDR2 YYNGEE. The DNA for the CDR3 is TGTGCCAGCAGCGGAACAGGGGGAAACACTGAAGCTTTCTTT. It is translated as CASSGTGGNTEAFF.

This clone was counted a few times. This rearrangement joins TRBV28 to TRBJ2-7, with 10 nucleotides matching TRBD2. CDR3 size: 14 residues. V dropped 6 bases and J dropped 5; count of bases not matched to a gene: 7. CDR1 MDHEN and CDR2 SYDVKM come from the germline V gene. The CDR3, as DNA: TGTGCCAGCAGATCTAGCGGGAGTTATAACGAGCAGTACTTC. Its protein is CASRSSGSYNEQYF.